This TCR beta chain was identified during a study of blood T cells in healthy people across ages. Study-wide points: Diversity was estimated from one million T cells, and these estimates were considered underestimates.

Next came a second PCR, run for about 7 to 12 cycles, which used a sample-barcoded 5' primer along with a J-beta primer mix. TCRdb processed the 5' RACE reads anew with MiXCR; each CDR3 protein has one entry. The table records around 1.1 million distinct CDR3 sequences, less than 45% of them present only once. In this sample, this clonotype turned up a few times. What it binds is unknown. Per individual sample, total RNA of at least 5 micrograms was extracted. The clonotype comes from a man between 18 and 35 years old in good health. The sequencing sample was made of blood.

In DNA, the CDR3 is TGTGCCATCAGTGATGGGGAGACGGTTACTGAAGCTTTCTTT. As protein: CAISDGETVTEAFF. The rearrangement uses TRBV10-3 and TRBJ1-1; D is unclear. The CDR3 totals 14 residues. CDR1 and CDR2 from the germline V gene are ENHRY and SYGVKD. Trimming left V 3 bases short and J 5 bases short, with 13 bases between.